This T cell receptor (beta chain) comes out of a study of cytomegalovirus exposure and HLA in healthy donors. Study-level points and caveats: It emerged from a later analysis that several of the most significant clusters appeared to be linked to common viral pathogens. Clonal expansion was found to be greater in HLA-associated TCR beta chains than in equally common others in a later analysis. A few V segments could not be told apart, such as TRBV6-2 and TRBV6-3, and were left out. Cytomegalovirus-associated status was assigned to about 180 TCR beta chains.

J was trimmed by 1 base and V by 1 base; bases with no gene match: 1. The CDR3 covers 14 residues. Germline V CDR1 and CDR2: SGHVS, FNYEAQ. This clone was seen just once. The antigen remains undetermined. The PCR employed 60 Vbeta primers together with 13 Jbeta primers. TCRdb's copy holds only in-frame clones and misses some; the assay was immunoSEQ multiplex PCR. The sample includes over 150,000 clones, 77% of them seen just once. The clonotype originates from a man aged 25-40 years in good health and CMV-seropositive. Material for sequencing was PBMCs. V is TRBV7-6 and J is TRBJ2-7; 7 bases match TRBD1. The CDR3 sequence is CASSLGTGSYEQYF. CDR3 bases: TGTGCCAGCAGCTTAGGGACAGGATCCTACGAGCAGTACTTC.